The 3 T cell receptor beta chains in this list originate from one sample, sequenced in a study of cytomegalovirus exposure and HLA in healthy donors. The PCR ran on 60 Vbeta and 13 Jbeta primers. The method was immunoSEQ multiplex PCR; TCRdb's version includes in-frame clones alone and lacks a portion of them. The table shows some 170,000 clones, with more than 80% occurring only once. What was sequenced was PBMCs. The origin of the receptors is a woman between 18 and 29 years old in good health and CMV-seropositive.

The V gene is TRBV13, the J gene TRBJ2-7; 8 nucleotides agree with TRBD1. The V gene's germline CDR1 is PRHDT and CDR2 FYEKMQ (reference sequence). J lost 4 bases, V lost 5 bases, and 4 bases had no gene match. This CDR3 is built from 13 residues. As DNA, the CDR3 is TGTGCCAGCAGCATCGACAGGGGATACGAGCAGTACTTC. Amino acids: CASSIDRGYEQYF.

This chain joins TRBV18 and TRBJ1-1; D unclear. The ends were cut back, 3 bases at V and 4 bases at J, with 6 bases in the middle. Germline values: CDR1 KGHSH, CDR2 LQKENI. The CDR3 is made up of 12 amino acids. The CDR3 sequence: CASSPEGTEAFF. CDR3 coding DNA: TGTGCCAGCTCACCCGAGGGCACTGAAGCTTTCTTT.

The chain employs TRBV6-5 and TRBJ2-7; tentatively, D is TRBD1 (5 bases). From germline, CDR1 is MNHEY and CDR2 SVGAGI. The CDR3 covers 14 residues. The V end was cut by 0 bases, the J end by 2 bases, with 8 bases between. Here the CDR3 DNA reads TGTGCCAGCAGTTACTCTTGGACAACCTACGAGCAGTACTTC. It translates to CASSYSWTTYEQYF.